Presented here are 11 T cell receptor beta chains from one specimen sequenced in a study of blood T cell repertoires in COVID-19. Repertoires were generated with immunoSEQ multiplex PCR, while TCRdb's copy carries only in-frame clones and drops some. The sample yields 150,000 to 200,000 clones, over 80% seen once. Source material: PBMCs or T cells enriched from blood (not recorded which). All receptors come from a man in his sixties or seventies who had been exposed to COVID-19.

This sequence joins TRBV3-1 (or the pseudogene TRBV3-2) and TRBJ2-7, with TRBD2 matching over 10 bases. V trimming: 5 bases; J trimming: 4 bases; junction bases outside the gene matches: 8. The V gene's germline CDR1 is LGHDT and CDR2 YNNKEL (reference sequence). The CDR3 is 15 amino acids. The CDR3 protein is CASSGLAVGGYEQYF. The CDR3 DNA sequence: TGTGCCAGCAGCGGACTAGCGGTGGGAGGTTACGAGCAGTACTTC.

This clone was seen just once. This sequence joins TRBV11-2 and TRBJ1-4; D perhaps matches TRBD1 (6 bases). There are 15 residues in the CDR3. Germline V gives CDR1 SGHAT, CDR2 FQNNGV. Deletions cut 2 bases from V and 7 bases from J, with 14 bases between. The CDR3 region is CASSLQQGGREKLFF. CDR3 DNA sequence: TGTGCCAGCAGCTTACAACAGGGTGGTCGTGAAAAACTGTTTTTT.

The rearrangement links TRBV19 to TRBJ1-5; weak D call: TRBD1 (6 bases). Germline V gives CDR1 LNHDA, CDR2 SQIVND (reference sequence). There are 14 residues in the CDR3. Trimming left V 7 bases short and J 7 bases short, with 17 bases between. CDR3 DNA sequence: TGTGCCAGTATGGATCCAGGACAGAGCCAGCCCCAGCATTTT. Translated, it gives CASMDPGQSQPQHF.

The V call is TRBV28, the J call TRBJ1-4; the match to TRBD1 covers 9 bases. The CDR3 spans 16 residues. V lost 6 bases and J lost 4; bases outside the gene matches: 9. Germline CDR1 reads MDHEN; CDR2 reads SYDVKM. The CDR3 reads CASRPQGARSNEKLFF. DNA for the CDR3: TGTGCCAGCAGGCCACAGGGGGCGCGTAGTAATGAAAAACTGTTTTTT.

CDR3: CASSQEFRNTDTQYF. CDR3 bases: TGCGCCAGCAGCCAAGAATTTAGAAACACAGATACGCAGTATTTT. The rearrangement links TRBV4-3 to TRBJ2-3; D is uncertain. The length of the CDR3 is 15 residues. V dropped 0 bases and J dropped 2 bases, with 9 bases sitting between them. The germline V gene encodes CDR1 LGHNA and CDR2 YSLEER.

The chain links TRBV10-3 to TRBJ2-7, with TRBD2 identical over 7 bases. Per the germline V gene, CDR1 is ENHRY and CDR2 is SYGVKD. CDR3 size: 16 residues. The V and J ends lost 0 bases and 3 bases, in that order; junction bases with no gene match: 8. CDR3: CAISESPAGYSYEQYF. DNA for the CDR3: TGTGCCATCAGTGAGTCGCCAGCGGGGTATAGCTACGAGCAGTACTTC.

V gene TRBV30 combines with J gene TRBJ1-5; D gene unclear. The germline CDR1 and CDR2 sequences are GTSNPN and SVGIG (reference sequence). The V gene lost 2 bases and the J gene lost 2 bases, with 7 bases spanning the gap. This CDR3 spans 13 amino acids. CDR3: CAWSLQGNQPQHF. CDR3 coding DNA: TGTGCCTGGAGTCTCCAGGGCAATCAGCCCCAGCATTTT.

The genes are TRBV28 and TRBJ2-2; 8 nucleotides agree with TRBD2. The length of the CDR3 is 16 residues. Germline values: CDR1 MDHEN, CDR2 SYDVKM. V was pared by 8 bases and J by 8 bases, with 16 bases of the junction left unmatched. The DNA for the CDR3 is TGTGCCAGCCAGCTTGCTCGGGTTAGCGGGACTGGGGAGCTGTTTTTT. This sequence encodes CASQLARVSGTGELFF. The whole variable domain, filled in from reference TRBV28 and TRBJ2-2, reads DVKVTQSSRYLVKRTGEKVFLECVQDMDHENMFWYRQDPGLGLRLIYFSYDVKMKEKGDIPEGYSVSREKKERFSLILESASTNQTSMYLCASQLARVSGTGELFFGEGSRLTVL.

The J gene is TRBJ1-2, the V gene TRBV29-1, with unresolved D. The CDR3 is 13 amino acids. CDR1 is SQVTM, CDR2 ANQGSEA, per germline. V lost 7 bases and J lost 4, with 16 bases in between. The CDR3 spells CSARSGDRYGYTF. Here the CDR3 DNA reads TGCAGCGCCCGGAGCGGGGATCGCTATGGCTACACCTTC.

The chain recombines TRBV11-2 with TRBJ1-5; D perhaps matches TRBD1 (5 bases). Trimming removed 1 base at V and 4 bases at J, with 11 bases between. From germline, CDR1 is SGHAT and CDR2 FQNNGV. The CDR3 is made up of 15 amino acids. This chain's CDR3 is CASSLGGLINQPQHF. DNA of the CDR3: TGTGCCAGCAGCTTAGGGGGACTGATTAATCAGCCCCAGCATTTT.

The V gene is TRBV29-1, the J gene TRBJ2-3; TRBD1 matches at 8 bases. The CDR3 runs 14 residues. The junction had 10 bases not matched to a gene; V was cut back by 5 bases and J by 6 bases. The germline V gene has CDR1 SQVTM and CDR2 ANQGSEA. The CDR3 protein is CSVSPRTGSDTQYF. The DNA of the CDR3 is TGCAGCGTTTCTCCGAGGACAGGGTCGGATACGCAGTATTTT.